The 21 T cell receptor beta chains below come from one sample, sequenced in a study of blood T cell repertoires in COVID-19. TCRdb's table, derived via immunoSEQ multiplex PCR, lists solely in-frame clones and lacks some. Of some 260,000 clones in the sample, 75% to 95% were seen once. The sample consisted of PBMCs or T cells enriched from blood (not recorded which). The source is a woman under 30 who had recovered from COVID-19.

The rearrangement links TRBV6-1 to TRBJ1-1, with D unclear. The ends were cut back, 3 bases at V and 6 bases at J, with 11 bases in the middle. The CDR3 is 13 residues long. Germline values: CDR1 MNHNS, CDR2 SASEGT. The DNA for the CDR3 is TGTGCCAGCAGTGATCAGGAAACGGCTGAAGCTTTCTTT. The encoded protein is CASSDQETAEAFF.

The chain carries TRBV24-1 and TRBJ1-1; 7 nucleotides agree with TRBD1. Looked up from germline, CDR1 is KGHDR and CDR2 is SFDVKD. The CDR3 loop spans 11 amino acids. The J segment lost 12 bases and the V segment lost 5 bases, leaving 5 bases of the junction unmatched. CDR3 bases: TGTGCCACCAGTGCCCCGACAGGGACTTTCTTT. Translation: CATSAPTGTFF.

This sequence joins TRBV28 and TRBJ1-2; D gene ambiguous. Per germline, CDR1 MDHEN and CDR2 SYDVKM. The CDR3 length is 10 residues. V lost 5 bases to trimming and J lost 7 bases, with 5 bases between them. In nucleotides, the CDR3 is TGTGCCAGCAGTCGAGGTGGCTACACCTTC. This gives the protein CASSRGGYTF.

The rearrangement uses TRBV12-3 or TRBV12-4 and TRBJ1-2, with a possible D match to TRBD1 (5 bases). V dropped 3 bases and J dropped 6 bases, with 11 bases sitting between them. The CDR3 totals 13 residues. CDR3 DNA sequence: TGTGCCAGCAGTTTTTCAGGGTCAAATGGCTACACCTTC. Amino acids: CASSFSGSNGYTF.

The rearrangement joins TRBV18 to TRBJ2-5, with TRBD1 as a possible D gene (6 bases). Germline V CDR1 and CDR2: KGHSH, LQKENI. V lost 1 base and J 5 bases, leaving 14 bases between the germline ends. The CDR3 is made up of 15 amino acids. The CDR3: CASSPLSGADETQYF. CDR3 coding DNA: TGTGCCAGCTCACCACTTTCAGGGGCTGATGAGACCCAGTACTTC.

The chain uses TRBV5-1 and TRBJ1-5, with 7 bases aligning to TRBD1. Unmatched junction bases numbered 5, after V lost 0 bases and J lost 5 bases. Germline CDR1 and CDR2: SGHRS and YFSETQ. The CDR3 is 15 amino acids. The CDR3 loop is CASSLEGGRDQPQHF. The CDR3 bases are TGCGCCAGCAGCTTGGAAGGGGGCCGCGATCAGCCCCAGCATTTT.

Only a few counts were recorded for this clone. CDR3: CASSVGQGQLWGYGYTF. CDR3 coding DNA: TGTGCCAGCAGCGTAGGCCAAGGACAGCTCTGGGGCTATGGCTACACCTTC. The chain employs TRBV9 and TRBJ1-2; the D gene is possibly TRBD1 (6 bases). The V end lost 0 bases, the J end lost 4 bases, and 19 bases lay between the germline ends. CDR3 size: 17 residues. Germline V CDR1 and CDR2: SGDLS, YYNGEE.

The chain employs TRBV11-3 and TRBJ2-3; 9 bases match TRBD1. The CDR3 length is 17 residues. CDR1 is SGHNT and CDR2 is YENEEA in the germline V gene. V was clipped by 3 bases and J by 4 bases; unmatched bases: 11. DNA of the CDR3: TGTGCCAGCAGCTTGGGGTCCGGGACAGGGTACCCAGATACGCAGTATTTT. This sequence encodes CASSLGSGTGYPDTQYF.

The rearrangement uses TRBV10-2 and TRBJ2-7; 7 nucleotides agree with TRBD1. The CDR3 spans 19 residues. Germline V gives CDR1 WSHSY, CDR2 SAAADI. With V trimmed by 3 bases and J by 0 bases, 17 bases remained unmatched. The CDR3 DNA sequence: TGCGCCAGCAGTGATTCCGGGACAGATCTACCTACTAACTCCTACGAGCAGTACTTC. Translation gives CASSDSGTDLPTNSYEQYF.

The genes are TRBV10-1 and TRBJ1-5; unclear D gene. Deletions cut 2 bases from V and 2 bases from J, with 16 bases between. CDR1 and CDR2 (germline): WNHNN, SYGVQD (reference sequence). The CDR3 contains 17 residues. The CDR3 DNA sequence: TGCGCCAGCAGTGAGCCACCCTCTGATCAGGGCAATCAGCCCCAGCATTTT. This gives the protein CASSEPPSDQGNQPQHF.

This clone came up a few times. The chain has TRBV28 and TRBJ2-7, with 7 nucleotides matching TRBD1. Germline loops: CDR1 MDHEN, CDR2 SYDVKM. After removal of 7 bases from V and 0 bases from J, the junction contained 6 bases not matched to a gene. This CDR3 is 14 amino acids long. This chain's CDR3 is CASKEGQNSYEQYF. In nucleotides, the CDR3 is TGTGCCAGCAAAGAGGGACAGAACTCCTACGAGCAGTACTTC.

The chain is built from TRBV9 and TRBJ2-7; TRBD1 is a possible D gene (5 bases). V was pared by 5 bases and J by 7 bases, with 16 bases between. Per the germline V gene, CDR1 is SGDLS and CDR2 is YYNGEE. The CDR3 length is 13 residues. CDR3 loop: CASSESGSQEQYF. DNA for the CDR3: TGTGCCAGCAGTGAGTCAGGGTCACAGGAGCAGTACTTC.

This clone came up once. The chain joins TRBV15 to TRBJ1-5; tentatively, D is TRBD1 (5 bases). The germline V and J ends were trimmed by 5 bases and 4 bases, with 15 bases remaining between them. Germline V CDR1 and CDR2: LNHNV, YYDKDF (reference sequence). This CDR3 has 15 amino acids. This CDR3 reads CATSGGDHRNQPQHF. For the CDR3, the DNA is TGTGCCACCAGCGGCGGGGACCATCGGAATCAGCCCCAGCATTTT.

The genes are TRBV6-5 and TRBJ1-2; possibly TRBD1 for D (5 bases). V was pared by 6 bases and J by 2 bases, with 13 bases between. The germline V gene encodes CDR1 MNHEY and CDR2 SVGAGI. The length of the CDR3 is 14 residues. The CDR3 sequence: CASSTDSLNYGYTF. The DNA of the CDR3 is TGTGCCAGCAGCACCGACAGTCTCAACTATGGCTACACCTTC.

The rearrangement links TRBV5-5 to TRBJ1-5; 8 bases are shared with TRBD1. Per the germline V gene, CDR1 is SGHKS and CDR2 is YYEKEE (reference sequence). The length of the CDR3 is 15 residues. Trimming took 4 bases from V and 7 from J; bases not matched to a gene: 10. The CDR3 protein is CASSLSGQDNQPQHF. The CDR3 coding sequence is TGTGCCAGCAGCCTCTCGGGACAGGACAACCAGCCCCAGCATTTT.

This clone has only one observation. The chain couples TRBV7-2 to TRBJ2-1; tentative D call: TRBD1 (6 bases). The CDR3 consists of 13 residues. V was pared by 5 bases and J by 13 bases, with 18 bases between. CDR1 is SGHTA, CDR2 FQGNSA, per germline. The CDR3 loop is CASSTRQDWSQFF. The CDR3 DNA reads TGTGCCAGCAGCACCCGACAGGACTGGTCCCAGTTCTTC.

The V gene is TRBV4-2, the J gene TRBJ1-2, with 7 positions matching TRBD1. This CDR3 comprises 16 residues. Germline V lookup: CDR1 LGHNA, CDR2 YNFKEQ. The V and J ends lost 1 base and 4 bases, in that order; junction bases with no gene match: 9. CDR3 DNA: TGTGCCAGCAGCCAAGGGGACAGTTCAACAGGCTATGGCTACACCTTC. Translated, it gives CASSQGDSSTGYGYTF.

V is TRBV5-1 and J is TRBJ1-2; D is unresolved. Germline lookup yields CDR1 SGHRS and CDR2 YFSETQ. CDR3 length equals 13 residues. The V gene lost 3 bases and the J gene lost 6 bases, with 12 bases spanning the gap. The CDR3 is CASSSSGLDGYTF. CDR3 nucleotides: TGCGCCAGCAGCTCATCTGGCCTTGATGGCTACACCTTC.

This clone was found once. The CDR3 sequence: CASSSSGGAYPQYF. As DNA, the CDR3 is TGTGCCAGCAGCTCTAGCGGGGGGGCCTACCCGCAGTATTTT. The chain couples TRBV7-2 to TRBJ2-3, with 12 nucleotides matching TRBD2. Germline-derived CDR1 and CDR2 are SGHTA and FQGNSA. V shed 4 bases, J shed 10 bases, and the junction held 6 bases outside the gene matches. CDR3 length: 14 amino acids.

This chain uses TRBV9 with TRBJ1-2, with a weak D call TRBD1 (5 bases). V lost 4 bases, J lost 4 bases, and 14 bases lay in between. The germline V gene has CDR1 SGDLS and CDR2 YYNGEE. This CDR3 spans 14 amino acids. The CDR3 spells CASSTAGFPYGYTF. The CDR3 DNA reads TGTGCCAGCAGCACAGCAGGGTTCCCCTATGGCTACACCTTC. Supplemented by reference TRBV9 and TRBJ1-2, the full variable domain reads DSGVTQTPKHLITATGQRVTLRCSPRSGDLSVYWYQQSLDQGLQFLIQYYNGEERAKGNILERFSAQQFPDLHSELNLSSLELGDSALYFCASSTAGFPYGYTFGSGTRLTVV.

The chain combines TRBV9 with TRBJ1-1, with D possibly matching TRBD1 (5 bases). V lost 4 bases and J lost 2, with 15 bases in between. CDR3 length: 15 residues. In germline, CDR1 is SGDLS, CDR2 YYNGEE. The CDR3 DNA sequence: TGTGCCAGCAGCAACCGGGGGATTGGTAACACTGAAGCTTTCTTT. Encoded protein: CASSNRGIGNTEAFF.